The rows below give T cell receptor beta chains drawn from one sample of a study of T cells in Graves' hyperthyroidism and ophthalmopathy. MiXCR was run by TCRdb on the multiplex PCR reads, yielding one entry per CDR3 protein. The sample contains about 690,000 distinct CDR3 sequences, 15% to 20% of which appear only once. Sequencing input: blood. All receptors derive from a man between 50 and 59 years old with Graves' hyperthyroidism. The CDR3 runs from the conserved cysteine through the conserved F or W. A D gene is named only where the DNA matches it firmly. The listing skips clone size in some rows; elsewhere it reads once, few, many or a size class.

d_call	clone_size	cdr3_length	v_call	j_call	cdr3_aa	cdr3_nt
TRBD2	NA	17	TRBV2	TRBJ2-1	CASKEPGTSGPYNEQFF	TGTGCCAGCAAGGAACCCGGGACTAGCGGGCCCTACAATGAGCAGTTCTTC
TRBD2	many	17	TRBV10-3	TRBJ2-3	CAISRTRTAISTDTQYF	TGTGCCATCTCACGGACTAGAACTGCAATTAGCACAGATACGCAGTATTTT
TRBD2	few	16	TRBV19	TRBJ2-1	CASSIRREILYNEQFF	TGTGCCAGTAGTATCAGGCGGGAGATTCTGTACAATGAGCAGTTCTTC
NA	few	16	TRBV3-1	TRBJ2-1	CASSQEGGPGYNEQFF	TGTGCCAGCAGCCAAGAAGGCGGACCGGGGTACAATGAGCAGTTCTTC
TRBD1	many	14	TRBV7-9	TRBJ2-7	CASSSLTGRNEQYF	TGTGCCAGCAGCTCCTTGACAGGGCGGAACGAGCAGTACTTC
TRBD2	few	17	TRBV4-2	TRBJ2-3	CASSQDWGGSVADTQYF	TGTGCCAGCAGCCAAGATTGGGGCGGGAGCGTTGCAGATACGCAGTATTTT
NA	NA	14	TRBV12-3/TRBV12-4	TRBJ1-3	CASSFISPGNTIYF	TGTGCCAGCAGTTTTATTTCGCCAGGAAACACCATATATTTT
NA	many	12	TRBV11-2	TRBJ1-1	CASSLGVTEAFF	TGTGCCAGCAGCTTAGGGGTAACTGAAGCTTTCTTT
TRBD1	many	17	TRBV7-3	TRBJ2-2	CASSFTTGGLPPGELFF	TGTGCCAGCAGCTTTACGACAGGGGGCCTACCCCCCGGGGAGCTGTTTTTT
NA	many	16	TRBV28	TRBJ1-3	CASSLEGWVGGNTIYF	TGTGCCAGCAGTTTAGAAGGCTGGGTAGGTGGAAACACCATATATTTT
NA	NA	13	TRBV2	TRBJ1-1	CASSEYRGTEAFF	TGTGCCAGCAGTGAGTATAGGGGCACTGAAGCTTTCTTT
TRBD2	few	15	TRBV5-1	TRBJ2-1	CASSLGGGAYNEQFF	TGCGCCAGCAGCTTGGGGGGGGGAGCCTACAATGAGCAGTTCTTC
TRBD2	many	14	TRBV6-1	TRBJ2-7	CASSSGTSDYEQYF	TGTGCCAGCAGTTCCGGGACTAGCGACTACGAGCAGTACTTC
NA	NA	13	TRBV4-1	TRBJ1-1	CASSQRANTGAFF	TGCGCCAGCAGCCAACGAGCGAACACTGGAGCTTTCTTT
NA	many	14	TRBV3-1	TRBJ2-7	CASRNRATEYEQYF	TGTGCCAGCAGGAACAGGGCCACGGAATACGAGCAGTACTTC
TRBD2	NA	17	TRBV4-1	TRBJ2-3	CASSLRTSGTVTDTQYF	TGCGCCAGCAGCCTAAGGACTAGCGGGACAGTCACAGATACGCAGTATTTT
NA	NA	15	TRBV28	TRBJ1-1	CASRREMSMSSEAFF	TGTGCCAGCCGCCGGGAAATGAGCATGAGCTCTGAAGCTTTCTTT
TRBD2	many	15	TRBV2	TRBJ2-2	CASKGLAANTGELFF	TGTGCCAGCAAGGGACTAGCGGCCAACACCGGGGAGCTGTTTTTT
TRBD1	NA	12	TRBV28	TRBJ2-2	CAGQGRTGELFF	TGTGCCGGACAGGGGCGAACCGGGGAGCTGTTTTTT
NA	NA	15	TRBV18	TRBJ1-1	CASSPRDTLNTEAFF	TGTGCCAGCTCACCTCGGGACACTTTGAACACTGAAGCTTTCTTT
NA	NA	14	TRBV5-1	TRBJ1-1	CASSFGPSNTEAFF	TGCGCCAGCAGCTTCGGACCGTCGAACACTGAAGCTTTCTTT
NA	many	17	TRBV28	TRBJ1-5	CASSFLRLRLSNQPQHF	TGTGCCAGCAGTTTCCTGAGACTGCGTCTTAGCAATCAGCCCCAGCATTTT
NA	few	15	TRBV5-1	TRBJ1-1	CASSLGASFNTEAFF	TGCGCCAGCAGCTTGGGGGCCTCCTTTAACACTGAAGCTTTCTTT
TRBD1	few	16	TRBV6-1	TRBJ1-4	CASSSAADGTGGKLFF	TGTGCCAGCAGTTCCGCGGCAGATGGGACAGGGGGAAAACTGTTTTTT
TRBD1	few	14	TRBV20-1	TRBJ1-5	CSARVTGEGQPQHF	TGCAGTGCTAGAGTAACAGGGGAGGGTCAGCCCCAGCATTTT
NA	many	15	TRBV11-2	TRBJ2-7	CASSLVFGGPYEQYF	TGTGCCAGCAGCTTAGTCTTCGGCGGACCCTACGAGCAGTACTTC
NA	NA	15	TRBV7-9	TRBJ1-6	CASSLNGGYNSPLHF	TGTGCCAGCAGCTTAAATGGGGGCTATAATTCACCCCTCCACTTT
TRBD2	once	14	TRBV19	TRBJ2-1	CASSKRTSDNEQFF	TGTGCCAGTAGTAAAAGGACTAGCGACAATGAGCAGTTCTTC
NA	few	15	TRBV28	TRBJ2-4	CASSSVREAKNIQYF	TGTGCCAGCAGCTCGGTCAGAGAAGCCAAAAACATTCAGTACTTC
NA	NA	15	TRBV6-5	TRBJ1-4	CASSYWGSVGEKLFF	TGTGCCAGCAGTTACTGGGGCAGCGTCGGCGAAAAACTGTTTTTT
TRBD1	NA	13	TRBV29-1	TRBJ2-7	CSVLRDRGYEQYF	TGCAGCGTCCTCCGGGACAGGGGTTACGAGCAGTACTTC
TRBD2	many	17	TRBV5-8	TRBJ2-5	CASSSPQSSGIKETQYF	TGTGCCAGCAGCTCGCCCCAATCCAGCGGGATTAAAGAGACCCAGTACTTC
TRBD1	NA	15	TRBV5-1	TRBJ2-2	CASSSGQGLLRELFF	TGCGCCAGCAGCTCCGGACAGGGGTTATTAAGGGAGCTGTTTTTT
NA	NA	14	TRBV6-1	TRBJ2-7	CASNRAGAAYEQYF	TGTGCCAGCAACCGCGCCGGGGCCGCCTACGAGCAGTACTTC
NA	few	13	TRBV30	TRBJ2-3	CAWSTHGADTQYF	TGTGCCTGGAGTACTCACGGCGCAGATACGCAGTATTTT
NA	many	16	TRBV27	TRBJ2-1	CASTTIAASSDNEQFF	TGTGCCAGCACCACAATCGCGGCTAGTTCAGACAATGAGCAGTTCTTC
TRBD1	many	15	TRBV28	TRBJ1-1	CASSSPTGAWGEAFF	TGTGCCAGCAGTTCCCCAACAGGGGCGTGGGGTGAAGCTTTCTTT
NA	many	14	TRBV2	TRBJ1-5	CASSRQNSNQPQHF	TGTGCCAGCAGTCGACAGAATAGCAATCAGCCCCAGCATTTT
NA	many	13	TRBV11-2	TRBJ1-6	CASSEGHNSPLHF	TGTGCCAGCAGCGAGGGACATAATTCACCCCTCCACTTT
NA	many	13	TRBV10-3	TRBJ2-7	CAISDGLGYEQYF	TGTGCCATCAGTGACGGTCTCGGGTACGAGCAGTACTTC
NA	NA	13	TRBV3-1	TRBJ1-2	CASSSDPPYGYTF	TGTGCCAGCAGCTCAGATCCACCCTATGGCTACACCTTC
NA	many	16	TRBV2	TRBJ2-2	CASSEWLGGSAGELFF	TGTGCCAGCAGTGAATGGTTGGGAGGTTCCGCCGGGGAGCTGTTTTTT